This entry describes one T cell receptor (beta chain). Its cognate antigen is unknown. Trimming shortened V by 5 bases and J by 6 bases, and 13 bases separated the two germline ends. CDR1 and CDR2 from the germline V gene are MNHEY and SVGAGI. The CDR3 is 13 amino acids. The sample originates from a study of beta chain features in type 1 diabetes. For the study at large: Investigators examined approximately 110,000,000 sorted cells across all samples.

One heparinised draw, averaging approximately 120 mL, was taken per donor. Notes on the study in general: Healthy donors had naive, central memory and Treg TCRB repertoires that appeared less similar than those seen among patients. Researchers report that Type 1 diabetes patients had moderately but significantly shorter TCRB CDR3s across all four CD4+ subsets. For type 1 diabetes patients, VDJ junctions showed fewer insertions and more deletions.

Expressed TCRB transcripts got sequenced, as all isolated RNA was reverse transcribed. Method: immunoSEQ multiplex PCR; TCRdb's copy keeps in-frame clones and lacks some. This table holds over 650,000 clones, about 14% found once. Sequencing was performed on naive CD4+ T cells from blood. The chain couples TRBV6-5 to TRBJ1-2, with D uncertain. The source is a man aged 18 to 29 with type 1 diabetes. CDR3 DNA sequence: TGTGCCAGCAGTGAAAGGGTCCCCAATGGCTACACCTTC. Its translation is CASSERVPNGYTF.